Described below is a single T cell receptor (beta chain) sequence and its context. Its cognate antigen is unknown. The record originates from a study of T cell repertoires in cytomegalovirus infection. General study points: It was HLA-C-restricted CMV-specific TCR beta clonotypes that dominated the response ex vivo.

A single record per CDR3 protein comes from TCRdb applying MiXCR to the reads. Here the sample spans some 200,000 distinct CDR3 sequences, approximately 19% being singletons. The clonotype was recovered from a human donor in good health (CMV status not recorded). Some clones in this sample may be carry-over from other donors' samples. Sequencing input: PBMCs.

The CDR3 DNA reads as TGTGCCAGCAGTCGCCTCCAAGAGACCCAGTACTTC. Translation: CASSRLQETQYF. The chain has TRBV28 and TRBJ2-5, with D hard to call. Germline CDR1 and CDR2: MDHEN and SYDVKM. Trimming pared 5 bases from V and 1 base from J, leaving 5 bases between. The CDR3 has 12 residues.